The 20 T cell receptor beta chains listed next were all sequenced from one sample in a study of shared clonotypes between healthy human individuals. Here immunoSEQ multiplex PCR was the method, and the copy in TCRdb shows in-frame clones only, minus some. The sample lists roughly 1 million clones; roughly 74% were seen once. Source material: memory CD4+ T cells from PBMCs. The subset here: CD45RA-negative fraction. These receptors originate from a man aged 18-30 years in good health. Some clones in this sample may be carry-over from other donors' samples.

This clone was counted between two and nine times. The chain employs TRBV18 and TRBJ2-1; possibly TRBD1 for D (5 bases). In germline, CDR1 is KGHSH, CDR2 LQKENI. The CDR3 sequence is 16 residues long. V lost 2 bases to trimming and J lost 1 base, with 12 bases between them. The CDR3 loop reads CASSPERGLSYNEQFF. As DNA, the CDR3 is TGTGCCAGCTCACCAGAAAGGGGATTATCCTACAATGAGCAGTTCTTC.

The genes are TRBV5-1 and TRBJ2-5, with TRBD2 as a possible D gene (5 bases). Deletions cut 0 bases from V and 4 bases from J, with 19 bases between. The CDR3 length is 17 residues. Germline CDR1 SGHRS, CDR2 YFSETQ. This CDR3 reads CASSLASRVLSVETQYF. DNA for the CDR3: TGCGCCAGCAGCTTGGCGTCGAGGGTTTTATCGGTAGAGACCCAGTACTTC.

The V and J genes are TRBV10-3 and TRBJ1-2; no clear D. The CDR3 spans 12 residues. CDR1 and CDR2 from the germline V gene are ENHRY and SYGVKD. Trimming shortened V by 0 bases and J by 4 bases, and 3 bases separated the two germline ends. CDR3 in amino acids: CAISESSYGYTF. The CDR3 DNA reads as TGTGCCATCAGTGAGTCAAGCTATGGCTACACCTTC.

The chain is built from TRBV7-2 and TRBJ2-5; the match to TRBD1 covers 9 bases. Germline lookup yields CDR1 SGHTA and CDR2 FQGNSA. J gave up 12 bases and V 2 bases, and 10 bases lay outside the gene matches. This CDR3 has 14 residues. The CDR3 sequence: CASSLLSADRGKYF. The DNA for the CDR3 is TGTGCCAGCAGCTTACTTTCAGCGGACAGGGGAAAGTACTTC.

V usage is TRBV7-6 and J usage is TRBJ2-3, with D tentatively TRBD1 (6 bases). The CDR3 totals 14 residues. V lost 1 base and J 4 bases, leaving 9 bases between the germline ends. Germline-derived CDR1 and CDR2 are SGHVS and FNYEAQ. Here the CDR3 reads CASSLVQGADTQYF. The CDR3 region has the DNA TGTGCCAGCAGCTTAGTACAGGGCGCAGATACGCAGTATTTT.

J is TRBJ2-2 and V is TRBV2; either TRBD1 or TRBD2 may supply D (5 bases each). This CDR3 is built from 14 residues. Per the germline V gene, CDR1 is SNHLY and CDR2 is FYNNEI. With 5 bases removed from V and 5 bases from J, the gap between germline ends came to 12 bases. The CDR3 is CASSRDRQTGELFF. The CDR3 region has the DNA TGTGCCAGCAGTCGGGACCGCCAGACCGGGGAGCTGTTTTTT.

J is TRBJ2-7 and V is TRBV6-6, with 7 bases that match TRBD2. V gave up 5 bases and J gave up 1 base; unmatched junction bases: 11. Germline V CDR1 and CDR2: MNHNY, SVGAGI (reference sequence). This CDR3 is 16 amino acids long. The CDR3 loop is CASSAVRLAESYEQYF. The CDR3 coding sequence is TGTGCCAGCAGTGCCGTGCGACTAGCTGAATCCTACGAGCAGTACTTC.

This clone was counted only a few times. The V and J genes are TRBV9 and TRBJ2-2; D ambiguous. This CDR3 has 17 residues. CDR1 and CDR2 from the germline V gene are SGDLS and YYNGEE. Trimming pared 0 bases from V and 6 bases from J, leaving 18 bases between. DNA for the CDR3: TGTGCCAGCAGCGTAGCCTCAGGAATCAAAGTTGCCGGGGAGCTGTTTTTT. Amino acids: CASSVASGIKVAGELFF.

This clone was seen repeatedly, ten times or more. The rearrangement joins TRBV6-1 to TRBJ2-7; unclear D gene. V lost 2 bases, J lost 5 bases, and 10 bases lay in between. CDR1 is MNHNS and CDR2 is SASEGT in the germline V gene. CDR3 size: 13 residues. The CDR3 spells CASSERNFHEQYF. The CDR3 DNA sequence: TGTGCCAGCAGTGAACGTAACTTCCACGAGCAGTACTTC.

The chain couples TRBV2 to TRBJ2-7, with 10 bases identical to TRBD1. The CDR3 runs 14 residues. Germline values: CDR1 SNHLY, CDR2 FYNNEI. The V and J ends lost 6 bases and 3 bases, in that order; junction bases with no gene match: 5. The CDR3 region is CASRAGTGDYEQYF. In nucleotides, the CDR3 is TGTGCCAGCAGAGCCGGGACAGGGGACTACGAGCAGTACTTC. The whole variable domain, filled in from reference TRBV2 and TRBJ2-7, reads EPEVTQTPSHQVTQMGQEVILRCVPISNHLYFYWYRQILGQKVEFLVSFYNNEISEKSEIFDDQFSVERPDGSNFTLKIRSTKLEDSAMYFCASRAGTGDYEQYFGPGTRLTVT.

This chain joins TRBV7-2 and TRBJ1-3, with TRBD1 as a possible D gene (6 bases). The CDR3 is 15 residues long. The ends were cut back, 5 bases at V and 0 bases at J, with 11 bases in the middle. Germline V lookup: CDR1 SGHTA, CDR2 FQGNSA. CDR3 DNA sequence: TGTGCCAGCAGCGCCCGGGACATCTCTGGAAACACCATATATTTT. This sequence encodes CASSARDISGNTIYF.

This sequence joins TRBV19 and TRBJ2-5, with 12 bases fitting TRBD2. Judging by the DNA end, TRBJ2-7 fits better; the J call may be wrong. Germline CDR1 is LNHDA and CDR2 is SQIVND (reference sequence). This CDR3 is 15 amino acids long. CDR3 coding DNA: TGTGCCAGTAGCAGACTAGCGGGAGAGACCTACGAGCAGTACTTC. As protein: CASSRLAGETYEQYF.

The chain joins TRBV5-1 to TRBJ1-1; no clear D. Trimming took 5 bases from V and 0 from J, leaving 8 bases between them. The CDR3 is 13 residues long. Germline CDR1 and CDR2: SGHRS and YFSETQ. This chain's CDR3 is CASSGTVNTEAFF. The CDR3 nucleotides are TGCGCCAGCAGTGGAACGGTGAACACTGAAGCTTTCTTT.

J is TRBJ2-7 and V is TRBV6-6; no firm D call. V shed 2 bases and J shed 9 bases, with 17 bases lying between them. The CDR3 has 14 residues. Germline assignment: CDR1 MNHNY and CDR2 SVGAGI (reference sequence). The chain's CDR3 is CASSYPGEHEWQYF. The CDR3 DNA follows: TGTGCCAGCAGTTACCCTGGGGAACACGAGTGGCAGTACTTC.

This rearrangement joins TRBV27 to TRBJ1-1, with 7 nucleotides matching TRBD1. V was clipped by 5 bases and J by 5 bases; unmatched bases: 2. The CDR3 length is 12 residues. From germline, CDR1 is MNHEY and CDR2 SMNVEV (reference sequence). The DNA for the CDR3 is TGTGCCAGCAGTCACAGGGGTACTGAAGCTTTCTTT. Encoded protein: CASSHRGTEAFF.

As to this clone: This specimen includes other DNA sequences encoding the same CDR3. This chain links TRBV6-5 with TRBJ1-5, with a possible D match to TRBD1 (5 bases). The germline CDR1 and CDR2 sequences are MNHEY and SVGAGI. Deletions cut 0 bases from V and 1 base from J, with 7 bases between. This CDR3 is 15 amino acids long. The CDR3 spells CASSYSGASNQPQHF. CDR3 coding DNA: TGTGCCAGCAGTTACTCAGGGGCCAGCAATCAGCCCCAGCATTTT.

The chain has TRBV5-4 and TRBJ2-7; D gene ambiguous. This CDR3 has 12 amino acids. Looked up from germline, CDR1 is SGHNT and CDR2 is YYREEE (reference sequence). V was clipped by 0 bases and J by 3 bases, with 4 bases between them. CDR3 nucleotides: TGTGCCAGCAGCTTGGGACTCTACGAGCAGTACTTC. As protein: CASSLGLYEQYF.

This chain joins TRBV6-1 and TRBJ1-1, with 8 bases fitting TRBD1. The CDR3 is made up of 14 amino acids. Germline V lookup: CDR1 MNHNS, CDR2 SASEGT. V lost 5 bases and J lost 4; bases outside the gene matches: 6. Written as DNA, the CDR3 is TGTGCCAGCAGTTGGACAGGGTCTGGCACTGAAGCTTTCTTT. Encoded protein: CASSWTGSGTEAFF.

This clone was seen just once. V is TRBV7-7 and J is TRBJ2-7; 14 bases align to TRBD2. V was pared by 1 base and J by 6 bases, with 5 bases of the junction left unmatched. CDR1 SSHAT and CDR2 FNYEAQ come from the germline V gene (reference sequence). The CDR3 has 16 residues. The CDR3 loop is CASSLGGLAGVLEQYF. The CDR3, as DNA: TGTGCCAGCAGCTTAGGGGGACTAGCGGGAGTTCTCGAGCAGTACTTC.

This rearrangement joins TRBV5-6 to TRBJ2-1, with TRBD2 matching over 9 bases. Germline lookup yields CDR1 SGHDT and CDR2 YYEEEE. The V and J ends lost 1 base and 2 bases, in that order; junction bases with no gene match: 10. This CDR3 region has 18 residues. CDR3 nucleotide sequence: TGTGCCAGCAGCTTGCTGGGCGGGAGGGCCGGGACCTACAATGAGCAGTTCTTC. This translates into CASSLLGGRAGTYNEQFF.